This T cell receptor (beta chain) was recorded in a study of patients and donors after allogeneic stem cell transplantation. TCRdb fed the RT-PCR reads into MiXCR, producing one record per CDR3 protein. The sample yields about 960,000 distinct CDR3 sequences, 15% to 20% seen once. This clonotype has a handful of counts. The source is a human donor who was either an allogeneic HSCT recipient or a stem cell or donor lymphocyte infusion donor (not recorded which). It is not recorded whose cells these are; they may come from a transplant donor. The specimen sequenced was blood, either unsorted or a sorted T cell fraction (not recorded which).

The CDR3 sequence: CASSQESALYGYTF. CDR3 sequence (DNA): TGTGCCAGCAGCCAAGAGTCAGCCCTATATGGCTACACCTTC. The chain couples TRBV4-2 to TRBJ1-2; D gene ambiguous. Trimming took off 0 bases at V and 5 bases at J, with 10 bases between the two ends. The CDR3 contains 14 residues. Germline V gene lookup returns CDR1 LGHNA and CDR2 YNFKEQ.